The TCR beta chain under discussion was sequenced for a study of T cells in severe cutaneous drug reactions. The CDR3 extends over 17 amino acids. Germline CDR1 reads SEHNR; CDR2 reads FQNEAQ (reference sequence). TCR subtype-specific primers in iRepertoire multiplex PCR prepared libraries for bulk and single-cell sequencing. Following a re-call of the multiplex PCR reads, TCRdb has one entry per CDR3 protein and lacks DNA. The sample holds tens of thousands of distinct CDR3 sequences. Carbamazepine had induced Stevens-Johnson syndrome or toxic epidermal necrolysis in the sequenced donors. The J gene is TRBJ1-5, the V gene TRBV7-9; no DNA is available, so the TRBD1 call from TCRdb remains unchecked. The TCR was taken from a human donor with toxic epidermal necrolysis, a severe cutaneous drug reaction. The sequenced sample consisted of PBMCs. CDR3 in amino acids: CASSLVADRGGNQPQHF.